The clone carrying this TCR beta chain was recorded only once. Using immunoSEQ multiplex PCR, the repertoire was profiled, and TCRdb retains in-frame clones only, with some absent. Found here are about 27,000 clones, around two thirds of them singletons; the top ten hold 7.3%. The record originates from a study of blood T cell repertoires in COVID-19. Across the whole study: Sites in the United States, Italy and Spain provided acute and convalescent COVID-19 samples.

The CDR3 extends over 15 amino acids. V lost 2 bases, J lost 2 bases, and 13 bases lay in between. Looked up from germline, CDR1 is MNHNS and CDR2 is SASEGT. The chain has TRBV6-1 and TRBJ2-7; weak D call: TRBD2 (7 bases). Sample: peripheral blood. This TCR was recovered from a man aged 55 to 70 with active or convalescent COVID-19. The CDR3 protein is CASSELGGPAYEQYF. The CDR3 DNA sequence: TGTGCCAGCAGTGAATTGGGGGGGCCGGCCTACGAGCAGTACTTC.